These T cell receptor beta chains were read from a single sample in a study of T cells after yellow fever vaccination. Via MiXCR, TCRdb re-called the 5' RACE reads, giving one row per CDR3 protein. Here the sample spans under 300,000 distinct CDR3 sequences, less than 9% being singletons. This sample comprised CD4+ T cells sorted from PBMCs, obtained 15 days after the yellow fever booster vaccination. The source is a young man who received the YFV17D yellow fever vaccine. Each CDR3 is given with its conserved first and last residue. D genes are given only for firm matches. Rows give clone size only sometimes, using once, few, many, or a class for an expanded clone.

size	V	J	D	DNA	CDR3
.	TRBV24-1	TRBJ2-5	.	TGTGCCACCAGTGGTTCGAACTCGCAAGAGACCCAGTACTTC	CATSGSNSQETQYF
.	TRBV12-3/TRBV12-4	TRBJ2-3	TRBD2	TGTGCCAGCAGCACTCGACTAGCGGCAATCACAGATACGCAGTATTTT	CASSTRLAAITDTQYF
few	TRBV5-1	TRBJ1-2	.	TGCGCCAGTCATGAAGGTAGCTTCGGGACTCCCGTCGGCTATGGCTACACCTTC	CASHEGSFGTPVGYGYTF
.	TRBV30	TRBJ1-2	TRBD1	TGTGCCCGGCAGTTGGGCAGGGGGAATGGCTACACCTTC	CARQLGRGNGYTF
many	TRBV12-3/TRBV12-4	TRBJ2-3	.	TGTGCCAGCAGTCCACCCACCCTTAGGGATACGCAGTATTTT	CASSPPTLRDTQYF
few	TRBV20-1	TRBJ2-1	.	TGCAGTGCCTTCCAGGGGGGAAGTGAGCAGTTCTTC	CSAFQGGSEQFF
few	TRBV6-1	TRBJ2-3	.	TGTGCCAGCAAAGTAGCGCTCGGCACAGATACGCAGTATTTT	CASKVALGTDTQYF
many	TRBV20-1	TRBJ2-5	.	TGCAGTGCTAGAGTTAGGGGAGAGACCCAGTACTTC	CSARVRGETQYF
many	TRBV10-3	TRBJ2-4	TRBD2	TGTGCCGCTTGGGAAGGGGCGGGAGTATCCGGCAAAAACATTCAGTACTTC	CAAWEGAGVSGKNIQYF
few	TRBV4-3	TRBJ2-3	TRBD1	TGCGCCAGCAGCTCCGGGGGACAGGGGGCGAATACGCAGTATTTT	CASSSGGQGANTQYF
.	TRBV5-1	TRBJ2-3	TRBD2	TGCGCCAGCAGCTGGGGTAGCGGGTTCACAGATACGCAGTATTTT	CASSWGSGFTDTQYF
few	TRBV20-1	TRBJ1-5	.	TGCAGTGCTAGTACATCCTGGCAGCCCCAGCATTTT	CSASTSWQPQHF
.	TRBV5-1	TRBJ2-3	TRBD2	TGCGCCAGCAGCTTGGGGAGGAGCGGGAGCATCCCAGATACGCAGTATTTT	CASSLGRSGSIPDTQYF
many	TRBV20-1	TRBJ1-6	TRBD1	TGCAGTGCTCCAGAGAGTCAGATCGGGACAGTTCTGTCACCCCTCCACTTT	CSAPESQIGTVLSPLHF
few	TRBV12-3/TRBV12-4	TRBJ2-6	.	TGTGATTGCCTGGGGACTGGGGCCAACGTCCTGACTTTC	CDCLGTGANVLTF
.	TRBV5-5	TRBJ1-2	TRBD1	TGTGCCAGCAGCTTCAACTATCGACAGGGATATGGCTACACCTTC	CASSFNYRQGYGYTF
many	TRBV5-1	TRBJ2-3	TRBD1	TGCGCCAGCAGCCCCGGGACAGGGCCTAGCACAGATACGCAGTATTTT	CASSPGTGPSTDTQYF
few	TRBV20-1	TRBJ2-1	TRBD2	TGCAGTGCTGCGACTAGCGGGTCGAGCTCCTACAATGAGCAGTTCTTC	CSAATSGSSSYNEQFF
.	TRBV19	TRBJ2-2	TRBD2	TGTGCCAGTAGTCCCGGACTAGCGGGAAAAACCGGGGAGCTGTTTTTT	CASSPGLAGKTGELFF
once	TRBV20-1	TRBJ2-5	TRBD2	TGCAGTGCTAGAGACACTAGCGGGAGTGGTGAGACCCGGTACTTC	CSARDTSGSGETRYF
.	TRBV7-2	TRBJ2-7	TRBD2	TGTGCCAGCAGCTTAGGCCCTAGCGGGGGGGCCTACGAGCAGTACTTC	CASSLGPSGGAYEQYF
.	TRBV4-3	TRBJ2-3	.	TGCGCCAGCAGCCAAGGGGGGCAGCGCACAGATACGCAGTATTTT	CASSQGGQRTDTQYF
.	TRBV2	TRBJ2-7	.	TGTACCTGCTGTTTATATCGGTTTAGTACCTCGGACAAGAACTACGAGCAGTACTTC	CTCCLYRFSTSDKNYEQYF
few	TRBV7-6	TRBJ2-7	TRBD2	TGTGCCAGCAGCTTACAACCTAGCGGACCAGTCAGCTCCTACGAGCAGTACTTC	CASSLQPSGPVSSYEQYF
many	TRBV2	TRBJ2-7	TRBD2	TGTGCCAGCCGGGGGGCAGCGGGAGTCGAGCAGTACTTC	CASRGAAGVEQYF
many	TRBV12-3/TRBV12-4	TRBJ2-3	.	TGTGCCAGCAGTCTGCGATCCACAGATACGCAGTATTTT	CASSLRSTDTQYF
.	TRBV5-6	TRBJ2-1	.	TGTGCCAGCAGCTCAACACCACAGGGACTCCCGTTCTTC	CASSSTPQGLPFF
many	TRBV7-2	TRBJ2-3	.	TGTGCCAGCAGCTCGCAGACAGATACGCAGTATTTT	CASSSQTDTQYF
many	TRBV5-6	TRBJ2-2	.	TGTGCCAGCAGCTTGCGGTTCACCGGGGAGCTGTTTTTT	CASSLRFTGELFF
.	TRBV15	TRBJ2-3	.	TGTGCCACCAGCAGTGCGGAAGATACGCAGTATTTT	CATSSAEDTQYF
few	TRBV27	TRBJ2-3	TRBD2	TGTGCCAGCAGCCTTGGACTAGCGCGAATCCAAAGCACAGATACGCAGTATTTT	CASSLGLARIQSTDTQYF
.	TRBV6-2/TRBV6-3	TRBJ2-1	.	TGTGCCAGTTTTTCCGGGTTTGCTGAGCAGTTCTTC	CASFSGFAEQFF
.	TRBV7-2	TRBJ1-1	TRBD1	TGTGCCAGCAGCTCCGGACAGGTGGGGGGAGTGAACACTGAAGCTTTCTTT	CASSSGQVGGVNTEAFF
.	TRBV20-1	TRBJ2-7	.	TGCAGTGCTAGAGATAGCCGACTCGTTTACGAGCAGTACTTC	CSARDSRLVYEQYF
many	TRBV24-1	TRBJ2-1	TRBD1	TGTGCCACCAGTGACAGTCGTCCGGGACAGGAGGAGCAGTTCTTC	CATSDSRPGQEEQFF
.	TRBV7-2	TRBJ2-7	TRBD2	TGTGCCAGCAGCTCTAGGACTAGCGGACTCTACGAGCAGTACTTC	CASSSRTSGLYEQYF
many	TRBV6-5	TRBJ2-7	TRBD1	TGTGCCAGCAGTTATCGGCGGGGATCCGGGACAGGGGGAAGCGAGCAGTACTTC	CASSYRRGSGTGGSEQYF
.	TRBV10-2	TRBJ2-5	.	TGCGCCAGCAGTGTCCTCGGGGAGACCCAGTACTTC	CASSVLGETQYF
.	TRBV18	TRBJ2-7	.	TGTGCCAGCTCACCACCAGGAACCTACGAGCAGTACTTC	CASSPPGTYEQYF
many	TRBV4-3	TRBJ2-7	.	TGCGCCAGCAGCCAAGATTTTAGAAGCCGAAGGAGGTCCTACGAGCAGTACTTC	CASSQDFRSRRRSYEQYF
.	TRBV11-2	TRBJ1-1	TRBD1	TGTGCCAGCAGCCTTACGACCCCGGCTGGGACAGGGTTTGGCACTGAAGCTTTCTTT	CASSLTTPAGTGFGTEAFF
.	TRBV7-2	TRBJ2-3	.	TGTGCCAGCAGCTCCCTGGGTCTGGATACGCAGTATTTT	CASSSLGLDTQYF
few	TRBV6-1	TRBJ1-1	.	TGTGCCAGCAGTGAACCTGATGAAGCTTTCTTT	CASSEPDEAFF
.	TRBV4-1	TRBJ2-4	.	TGCGCCAGCAGCCAGACGAAAGAGGGGGCCAAAAACATTCAGTACTTC	CASSQTKEGAKNIQYF
many	TRBV12-3/TRBV12-4	TRBJ2-7	.	TGTGCCAGCAGTTTGAGGGAGAGGGTGGGAGAGCAGTACTTC	CASSLRERVGEQYF
.	TRBV5-1	TRBJ1-4	.	TGCGCCAGCAGCTTGGGAGCTAGACAGGAGGCTTCAACTAATGAAAAACTGTTTTTT	CASSLGARQEASTNEKLFF
few	TRBV7-8	TRBJ2-7	TRBD1	TGTGCCAGCAGCCCGCAGACAGGGGGGACCGCCTACGAGCAGTACTTC	CASSPQTGGTAYEQYF
.	TRBV7-3	TRBJ2-3	TRBD2	TGTGCCAGCAGCCCCACTAGCGGGAGTGGTGGCGGTACGCAGTATTTT	CASSPTSGSGGGTQYF
many	TRBV2	TRBJ1-5	.	TGTGCCAGCAGTGAAGGCCCCGACAGAAATCAGCCCCAGCATTTT	CASSEGPDRNQPQHF
many	TRBV6-6	TRBJ2-7	.	TGTGCCAGCAGTTACGGCCTTATCTACGAGCAGTACTTC	CASSYGLIYEQYF
few	TRBV6-2/TRBV6-3	TRBJ1-1	TRBD1	TGTGCCACACTCACCGGGACAGCAGCTTTCTTT	CATLTGTAAFF
many	TRBV5-6	TRBJ2-1	.	TGTGCCAGCAGCTCCCCTCCAGGGGAGCAGTTCTTC	CASSSPPGEQFF
few	TRBV4-3	TRBJ1-2	TRBD1	TGCGCCAGCAGCCAGAACCGACAGGGACCTCTGGGGGGCTACACCTTC	CASSQNRQGPLGGYTF